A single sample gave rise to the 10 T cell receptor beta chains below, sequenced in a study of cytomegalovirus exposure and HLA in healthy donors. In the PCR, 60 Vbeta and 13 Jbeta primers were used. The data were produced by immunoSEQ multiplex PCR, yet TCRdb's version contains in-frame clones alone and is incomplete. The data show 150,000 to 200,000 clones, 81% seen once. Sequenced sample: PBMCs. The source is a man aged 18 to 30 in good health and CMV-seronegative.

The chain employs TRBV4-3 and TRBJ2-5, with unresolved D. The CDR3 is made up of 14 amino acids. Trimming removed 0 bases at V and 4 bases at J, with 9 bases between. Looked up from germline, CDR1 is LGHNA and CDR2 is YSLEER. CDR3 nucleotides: TGCGCCAGCAGCCAAGAATTTCCTCCAGAGACCCAGTACTTC. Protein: CASSQEFPPETQYF.

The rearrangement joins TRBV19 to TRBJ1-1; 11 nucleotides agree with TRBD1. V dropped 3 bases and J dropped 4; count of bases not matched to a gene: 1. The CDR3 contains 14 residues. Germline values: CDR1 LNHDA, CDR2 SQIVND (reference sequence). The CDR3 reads CASSIGTGGTEAFF. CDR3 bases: TGTGCCAGTAGTATCGGGACAGGGGGCACTGAAGCTTTCTTT.

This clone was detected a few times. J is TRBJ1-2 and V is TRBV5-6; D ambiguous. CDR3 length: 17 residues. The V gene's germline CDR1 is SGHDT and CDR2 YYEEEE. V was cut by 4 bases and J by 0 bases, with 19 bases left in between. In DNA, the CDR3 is TGTGCCAGCAGCCCGCGTGAAGTTGAGGGAGCTAACTATGGCTACACCTTC. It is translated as CASSPREVEGANYGYTF.

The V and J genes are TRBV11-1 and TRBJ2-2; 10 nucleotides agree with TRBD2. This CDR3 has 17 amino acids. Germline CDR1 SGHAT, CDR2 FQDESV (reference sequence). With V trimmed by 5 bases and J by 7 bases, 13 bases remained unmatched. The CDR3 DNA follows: TGTGCCAGCAGCCTAGGGCCACTAGCGGGGCCTTTCGGGGAGCTGTTTTTT. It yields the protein CASSLGPLAGPFGELFF.

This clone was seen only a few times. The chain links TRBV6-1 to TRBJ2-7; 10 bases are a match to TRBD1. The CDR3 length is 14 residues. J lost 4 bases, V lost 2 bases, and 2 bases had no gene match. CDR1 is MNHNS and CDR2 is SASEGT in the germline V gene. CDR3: CASSEMGQGYEQYF. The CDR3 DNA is TGTGCCAGCAGTGAAATGGGACAGGGGTACGAGCAGTACTTC.

CDR3 sequence: CASSLVAGGLFDEQFF. CDR3 sequence (DNA): TGTGCCAGCAGCTTAGTAGCGGGAGGGCTATTCGATGAGCAGTTCTTC. The chain carries TRBV11-2 and TRBJ2-1, with 11 bases lining up with TRBD2. The junction had 7 bases not matched to a gene; V was cut back by 1 base and J by 8 bases. This CDR3 is 16 amino acids long. CDR1 SGHAT and CDR2 FQNNGV come from the germline V gene. Full variable domain (rest looked up from reference TRBV11-2 and TRBJ2-1): EAGVAQSPRYKIIEKRQSVAFWCNPISGHATLYWYQQILGQGPKLLIQFQNNGVVDDSQLPKDRFSAERLKGVDSTLKIQPAKLEDSAVYLCASSLVAGGLFDEQFFGPGTRLTVL.

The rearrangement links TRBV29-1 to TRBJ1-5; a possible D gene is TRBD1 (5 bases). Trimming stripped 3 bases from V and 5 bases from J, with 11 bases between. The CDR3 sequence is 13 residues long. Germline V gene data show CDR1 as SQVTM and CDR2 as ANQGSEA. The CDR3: CSVDLGGDQPQHF. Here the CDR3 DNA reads TGCAGCGTTGACCTGGGGGGTGATCAGCCCCAGCATTTT.

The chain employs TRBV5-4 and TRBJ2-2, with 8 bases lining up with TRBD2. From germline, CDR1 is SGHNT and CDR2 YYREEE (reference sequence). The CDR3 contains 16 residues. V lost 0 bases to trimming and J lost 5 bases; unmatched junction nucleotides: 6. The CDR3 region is CASSLGGLAGTGELFF. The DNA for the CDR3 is TGTGCCAGCAGCTTGGGGGGATTAGCGGGGACCGGGGAGCTGTTTTTT.

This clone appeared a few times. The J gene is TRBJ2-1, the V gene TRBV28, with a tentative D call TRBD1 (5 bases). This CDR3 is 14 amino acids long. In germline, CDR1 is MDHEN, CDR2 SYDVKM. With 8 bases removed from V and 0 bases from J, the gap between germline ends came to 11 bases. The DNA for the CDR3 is TGTGCCAGCGTACAGGCCAACTCCTACAATGAGCAGTTCTTC. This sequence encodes CASVQANSYNEQFF.

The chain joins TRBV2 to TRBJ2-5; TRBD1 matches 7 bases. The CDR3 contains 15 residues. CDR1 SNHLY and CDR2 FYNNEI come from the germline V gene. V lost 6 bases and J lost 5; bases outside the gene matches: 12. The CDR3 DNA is TGTGCCAGCAGGGCGGACAGGACGGAGTACGAGACCCAGTACTTC. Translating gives CASRADRTEYETQYF.